Presented here are 27 T cell receptor beta chains from one specimen sequenced in a study of spatial heterogeneity in lung cancer. Study results and caveats: For expanded intratumoral alpha and beta TCRs, counts tracked tumor mutation counts.

The antigens of these receptors remain unknown. Stated time point: sample taken at primary tumor resection. TCRdb fed the 5' RACE reads into MiXCR, producing one record per CDR3 protein. The repertoire holds 9,000 to 13,000 distinct CDR3 sequences, with 12% as singletons. Sequencing was performed on lung tumor tissue, taken at surgery. Receptors originate from a male donor with early-stage non-small cell lung cancer.

This clonotype has just one count. A library prepared for alpha chains yielded this beta chain as an off-target read; its size is of little meaning. The J gene is TRBJ2-5, the V gene TRBV2; TRBD2 aligns across 7 bases. J was trimmed by 5 bases and V by 8 bases; bases with no gene match: 5. The CDR3 runs to 12 residues. Germline CDR1 SNHLY, CDR2 FYNNEI. The CDR3 region is CASASGRETQYF. Written as DNA, the CDR3 is TGTGCCAGCGCTAGCGGAAGGGAGACCCAGTACTTC.

This clonotype has ten or more counts. This beta chain is a stray read from a library made for alpha chains; its abundance is not meaningful. This sequence joins TRBV19 and TRBJ1-4; 9 bases are shared with TRBD1. V lost 7 bases, J lost 7 bases, and 7 bases stayed unmatched. Per the germline V gene, CDR1 is LNHDA and CDR2 is SQIVND (reference sequence). The CDR3 covers 14 residues. The CDR3 DNA is TGTGCCAGTACCGGACAGGGGACAACTGAAAAACTGTTTTTT. This gives the protein CASTGQGTTEKLFF.

Many counts were recorded for this clonotype. As an off-target read in a library built for alpha chains, this beta chain has a frequency of little significance. The V call is TRBV29-1, the J call TRBJ2-5; 13 nucleotides line up with TRBD2. J was trimmed by 5 bases and V by 4 bases; bases with no gene match: 10. The germline V gene encodes CDR1 SQVTM and CDR2 ANQGSEA. CDR3 length equals 16 residues. CDR3 sequence (DNA): TGCAGCGTTGTCGGGGGACTAGCGGGACGCCGTGAGACCCAGTACTTC. This sequence encodes CSVVGGLAGRRETQYF.

This clonotype came up a few times. This beta chain is a stray read from a library made for alpha chains; its abundance is not meaningful. This chain links TRBV11-2 with TRBJ1-2; D is possibly TRBD1 (5 bases). V was pared by 0 bases and J by 6 bases, with 8 bases between. The germline V gene has CDR1 SGHAT and CDR2 FQNNGV. The CDR3 covers 13 residues. CDR3 protein: CASSLDRVDGYTF. In nucleotides, the CDR3 is TGTGCCAGCAGCTTAGACAGGGTTGATGGCTACACCTTC.

This clonotype is judged medium-sized. This beta chain lies outside the target of a library built for alpha chains; its clone size means little. V gene TRBV5-1 combines with J gene TRBJ2-5, with a possible D match to TRBD1 (5 bases). The ends were cut back, 4 bases at V and 2 bases at J, with 15 bases in the middle. Germline V CDR1 and CDR2: SGHRS, YFSETQ. There are 15 residues in the CDR3. CDR3 residues: CASSLQWTSQETQYF. The CDR3 bases are TGCGCCAGCAGCCTTCAATGGACATCTCAAGAGACCCAGTACTTC.

This clonotype is medium-sized. This beta chain is a stray sequence in a library constructed for alpha chains; its clone size is not meaningful. The chain is built from TRBV6-5 and TRBJ1-6; 7 bases are shared with TRBD1. After removal of 2 bases from V and 7 bases from J, the junction contained 5 bases not matched to a gene. Germline V gives CDR1 MNHEY, CDR2 SVGAGI. The CDR3 length is 15 residues. The CDR3, as DNA: TGTGCCAGCAGTTACGAATACAGGGGCAATTCACCCCTCCACTTT. Translation: CASSYEYRGNSPLHF.

As for this clonotype: Found in a library prepared for alpha chains, this beta chain is an off-target read, and its abundance has little meaning. The chain employs TRBV30 and TRBJ1-3; D perhaps matches TRBD1 (5 bases). The length of the CDR3 is 13 residues. The germline V gene has CDR1 GTSNPN and CDR2 SVGIG (reference sequence). Trimming took off 8 bases at V and 1 base at J, with 12 bases between the two ends. The CDR3 reads CAGDGLSGNTIYF. The CDR3, as DNA: TGTGCCGGGGACGGGCTTTCTGGAAACACCATATATTTT.

This clonotype was seen ten or more times. Being off target in a library aimed at alpha chains, this beta chain has a size of little meaning. The chain carries TRBV20-1 and TRBJ2-7, with 8 bases lining up with TRBD1. V was clipped by 5 bases and J by 1 base; unmatched bases: 1. This CDR3 spans 12 amino acids. Germline CDR1 is DFQATT and CDR2 is SNEGSKA (reference sequence). The CDR3 reads CSARTGSYEQYF. CDR3 sequence (DNA): TGCAGTGCTCGGACAGGGTCCTACGAGCAGTACTTC.

This clonotype was observed a handful of times. This beta chain turned up in a library designed for alpha chains; as an off-target read, its abundance says little. The chain is built from TRBV7-9 and TRBJ2-3; TRBD2 matches at 7 bases. The CDR3 loop spans 15 amino acids. Germline V gives CDR1 SEHNR, CDR2 FQNEAQ (reference sequence). The ends lost 3 bases at V and 5 bases at J; junction bases unmatched: 8. The CDR3 protein is CASSLVGGPEDTQYF. CDR3 sequence (DNA): TGTGCCAGCAGCTTGGTGGGAGGGCCGGAAGATACGCAGTATTTT.

This clonotype is termed medium-sized. In a library made to pick up alpha chains, this beta chain is a stray read with a size that means little. The chain carries TRBV5-1 and TRBJ2-5; 8 positions agree with TRBD2. J gave up 2 bases and V 4 bases, and 10 bases lay outside the gene matches. Germline assignment: CDR1 SGHRS and CDR2 YFSETQ. The CDR3 is 16 amino acids. The CDR3 sequence: CASSVGPGLEQETQYF. CDR3 in DNA: TGCGCCAGCAGCGTGGGACCGGGACTAGAACAAGAGACCCAGTACTTC.

This clonotype was observed a few times. Being off target in a library aimed at alpha chains, this beta chain has a size of little meaning. The CDR3 DNA reads TGTGCCATACGAGAGCGCTCCTACGAGCAGTACTTC. Amino acids: CAIRERSYEQYF. The chain uses TRBV6-2 or TRBV6-3 and TRBJ2-7, with no clear D. V gave up 10 bases and J gave up 0 bases, with 10 bases separating them. The CDR3 length is 12 residues. The germline CDR1 and CDR2 sequences are MNHEY and SVGEGT.

By share, this clonotype counts as medium-sized. A library prepared for alpha chains yielded this beta chain as an off-target read; its size is of little meaning. This chain uses TRBV7-2 with TRBJ1-2, with D possibly being TRBD1 (5 bases). Trimming cost V 2 bases and J 6 bases, with 10 bases left between them. This CDR3 is built from 13 residues. CDR1 SGHTA and CDR2 FQGNSA come from the germline V gene. For the CDR3, the DNA is TGTGCCAGCAGCTTACCACAGGTCAATGGCTACACCTTC. This encodes CASSLPQVNGYTF.

By sample fraction, this clonotype is medium-sized (0.01 to 0.1%). This beta chain slipped into a library made for alpha chains as a stray read, so its size is not meaningful. This sequence joins TRBV20-1 and TRBJ2-7; D may be TRBD1 or TRBD2 (5 bases each). The V gene lost 0 bases and the J gene lost 5 bases, with 8 bases spanning the gap. CDR3 length equals 12 residues. From germline, CDR1 is DFQATT and CDR2 SNEGSKA (reference sequence). The CDR3 protein is CSAREWGNEQYF. The CDR3 DNA sequence: TGCAGTGCTAGAGAATGGGGGAACGAGCAGTACTTC.

In its sample, this clonotype ranks as medium-sized. This beta chain turned up in a library designed for alpha chains; as an off-target read, its abundance says little. This rearrangement joins TRBV6-1 to TRBJ1-3; D unresolved. Germline V gene sequence: CDR1 MNHNS, CDR2 SASEGT. CDR3 length: 15 amino acids. Trimming took off 8 bases at V and 0 bases at J, with 14 bases between the two ends. The CDR3 loop reads CASATVLSSGNTIYF. Here the CDR3 DNA reads TGTGCCAGCGCCACAGTACTCAGCTCTGGAAACACCATATATTTT.

This clonotype has a count of ten or more. A library made for alpha chains picked up this beta chain off target, so its size means little. V and J are TRBV5-1 and TRBJ1-3, with TRBD1 as a possible D gene (5 bases). The CDR3 runs 17 residues. V lost 4 bases, J lost 0 bases, and 17 bases lay in between. Germline assignment: CDR1 SGHRS and CDR2 YFSETQ. The CDR3: CASSPRDSDPSGNTIYF. The CDR3 DNA reads TGCGCCAGCAGCCCTAGAGACAGTGACCCCTCTGGAAACACCATATATTTT.

This clonotype counts as medium-sized. The size of this beta chain means little, since it is a stray read in a library made for alpha chains. The V and J genes are TRBV6-6 and TRBJ1-5; D is undetermined. This CDR3 comprises 13 residues. The V gene lost 5 bases and the J gene lost 7 bases, with 12 bases spanning the gap. CDR1 is MNHNY, CDR2 SVGAGI, per germline (reference sequence). CDR3 in DNA: TGTGCCAGCAGTGGTGGGCGCGGGCAGCCCCAGCATTTT. The encoded protein is CASSGGRGQPQHF.

This clonotype showed up many times. As an off-target read in a library built for alpha chains, this beta chain has a frequency of little significance. DNA of the CDR3: TGTGCCAGCAGCGTAGCTCCCTCCTACAATGAGCAGTTCTTC. It encodes CASSVAPSYNEQFF. The chain uses TRBV9 and TRBJ2-1; D ambiguous. The germline V and J ends were trimmed by 0 bases and 0 bases, with 4 bases remaining between them. This CDR3 is 14 amino acids long. From germline, CDR1 is SGDLS and CDR2 YYNGEE.

This clonotype was seen repeatedly, ten times or more. Since the library was made to target alpha chains, this beta chain is a stray read and its abundance is not meaningful. The chain uses TRBV10-3 and TRBJ2-3, with TRBD2 matching over 7 bases. This CDR3 region has 15 residues. V lost 8 bases to trimming and J lost 4 bases; unmatched junction nucleotides: 12. The V gene's germline CDR1 is ENHRY and CDR2 SYGVKD. The chain's CDR3 is CAIRGGSSEADTQYF. The CDR3 nucleotides are TGTGCCATCCGGGGCGGGAGCTCTGAAGCAGATACGCAGTATTTT.

By share, this clonotype counts as large. The size of this beta chain means little, since it is a stray read in a library made for alpha chains. This chain links TRBV27 with TRBJ1-1; 7 bases are a match to TRBD1. J was trimmed by 4 bases and V by 6 bases; bases with no gene match: 8. This CDR3 region has 14 residues. Germline values: CDR1 MNHEY, CDR2 SMNVEV (reference sequence). This CDR3 reads CASSAGTASTEAFF. CDR3 sequence (DNA): TGTGCCAGCAGCGCCGGGACAGCATCCACTGAAGCTTTCTTT.

This clonotype was seen more than once but under ten times. Little can be read into the size of this beta chain, an off-target read in a library designed for alpha chains. The rearrangement joins TRBV28 to TRBJ1-1; tentative D call: TRBD1 (5 bases). The CDR3 has 13 residues. V was shortened by 7 bases and J by 1 base, with 10 bases between the two germline ends. Germline-derived CDR1 and CDR2 are MDHEN and SYDVKM. The CDR3 DNA follows: TGTGCCAGCATGAGAGGGACGAACACTGAAGCTTTCTTT. Its translation is CASMRGTNTEAFF.

This clonotype was counted ten times or more. This beta chain represents an off-target read in a library built for alpha chains; its size is of limited meaning. The chain joins TRBV7-6 to TRBJ2-2; D uncertain. V was pared by 5 bases and J by 6 bases, with 10 bases between. Germline V gives CDR1 SGHVS, CDR2 FNYEAQ. This CDR3 is 13 amino acids long. CDR3 region: CASSRIPAGELFF. CDR3 in DNA: TGTGCCAGCAGCCGCATCCCGGCCGGGGAGCTGTTTTTT.

This clonotype showed up many times. This beta chain lies outside the target of a library built for alpha chains; its clone size means little. J is TRBJ2-3 and V is TRBV12-3 or TRBV12-4; 7 nucleotides line up with TRBD2. The length of the CDR3 is 16 residues. Trimming at V came to 0 bases and at J to 2 bases, leaving 5 bases not matched to a gene. The CDR3 bases are TGTGCCAGCAGTTTAGCCTCCCGGGACTACACAGATACGCAGTATTTT. It specifies CASSLASRDYTDTQYF.

By share of the sample, this clonotype is medium-sized. This beta chain is a stray read from a library made for alpha chains; its abundance is not meaningful. V gene TRBV5-1 combines with J gene TRBJ2-7; D is unresolved. V was trimmed by 4 bases and J by 3 bases, leaving 14 bases between them. CDR1 is SGHRS, CDR2 YFSETQ, per germline. There are 14 residues in the CDR3. Here the CDR3 reads CASSPAPQIYEQYF. The DNA for the CDR3 is TGCGCCAGCAGCCCGGCCCCACAGATCTACGAGCAGTACTTC.

This clonotype was observed a handful of times. Because this beta chain is a stray read in a library intended to capture alpha chains, its abundance should not be given much weight. V gene TRBV6-5 combines with J gene TRBJ2-7, with 12 bases lining up with TRBD1. The germline V gene encodes CDR1 MNHEY and CDR2 SVGAGI. The CDR3 loop spans 15 amino acids. Germline trimming cut 1 base from V and 5 bases from J; bases unmatched to any gene: 3. The CDR3 here is CASSYWGTGGDEQYF. DNA of the CDR3: TGTGCCAGCAGTTACTGGGGGACAGGGGGCGACGAGCAGTACTTC.

In its sample, this clonotype is medium-sized. This beta chain is an off-target read within a library intended for alpha chains, so its frequency means little. V and J are TRBV20-1 and TRBJ1-6, with 10 bases matching TRBD1. Per the germline V gene, CDR1 is DFQATT and CDR2 is SNEGSKA (reference sequence). The CDR3 spans 15 residues. The V and J ends lost 2 bases and 8 bases, in that order; junction bases with no gene match: 6. The CDR3 coding sequence is TGCAGTGCTAGAACACGACAGGGGGCTGATTCACCCCTCCACTTT. Its protein product is CSARTRQGADSPLHF.

This clonotype has ten or more counts. This beta chain is off target for a library built for alpha chains, so its abundance means little. The chain couples TRBV11-2 to TRBJ2-7; no clear D gene. Trimming removed 1 base at V and 4 bases at J, with 8 bases between. The germline gives CDR1 SGHAT, CDR2 FQNNGV. The CDR3 runs 13 residues. Here the CDR3 DNA reads TGTGCCAGCAGCTTAGTTTTCGATTACGAGCAGTACTTC. It is translated as CASSLVFDYEQYF. Drawing the rest from reference TRBV11-2 and TRBJ2-7, the complete variable domain is EAGVAQSPRYKIIEKRQSVAFWCNPISGHATLYWYQQILGQGPKLLIQFQNNGVVDDSQLPKDRFSAERLKGVDSTLKIQPAKLEDSAVYLCASSLVFDYEQYFGPGTRLTVT.

About this clonotype: This beta chain lies outside the target of a library built for alpha chains; its clone size means little. The V gene is TRBV23-1, the J gene TRBJ2-2; the D is unclear. TRBV23-1 is classed as an ORF, of uncertain function. CDR3 size: 13 residues. The V gene lost 0 bases and the J gene lost 6 bases, with 5 bases spanning the gap. CDR3 bases: TGCGCCAGCAGTCAATCCGGAGCCGGGGAGCTGTTTTTT. It yields the protein CASSQSGAGELFF.